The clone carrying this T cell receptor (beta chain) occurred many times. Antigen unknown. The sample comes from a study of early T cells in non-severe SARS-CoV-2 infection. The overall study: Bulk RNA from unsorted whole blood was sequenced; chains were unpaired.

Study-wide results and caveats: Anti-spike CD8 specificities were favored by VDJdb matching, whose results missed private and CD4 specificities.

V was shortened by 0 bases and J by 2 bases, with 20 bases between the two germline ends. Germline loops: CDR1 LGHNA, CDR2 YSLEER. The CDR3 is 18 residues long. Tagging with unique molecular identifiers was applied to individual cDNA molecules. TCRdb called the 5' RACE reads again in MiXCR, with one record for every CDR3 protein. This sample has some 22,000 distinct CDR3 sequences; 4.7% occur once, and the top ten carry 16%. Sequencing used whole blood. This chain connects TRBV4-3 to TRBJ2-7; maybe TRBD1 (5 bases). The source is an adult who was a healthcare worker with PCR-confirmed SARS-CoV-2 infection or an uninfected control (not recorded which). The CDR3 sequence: CASSQDSTGGSQPYEQYF. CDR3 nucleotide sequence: TGCGCCAGCAGCCAAGATTCAACAGGCGGAAGCCAACCCTACGAGCAGTACTTC.